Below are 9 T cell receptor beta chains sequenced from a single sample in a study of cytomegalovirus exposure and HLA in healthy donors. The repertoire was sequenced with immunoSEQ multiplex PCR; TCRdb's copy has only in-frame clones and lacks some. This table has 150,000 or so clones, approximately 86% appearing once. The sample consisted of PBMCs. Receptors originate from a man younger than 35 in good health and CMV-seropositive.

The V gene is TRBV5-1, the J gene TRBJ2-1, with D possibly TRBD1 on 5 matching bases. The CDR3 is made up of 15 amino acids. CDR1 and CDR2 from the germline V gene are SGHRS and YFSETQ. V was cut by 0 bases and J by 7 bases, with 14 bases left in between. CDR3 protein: CASSLGGDSSNEQFF. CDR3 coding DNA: TGCGCCAGCAGCTTGGGGGGCGACTCATCTAATGAGCAGTTCTTC.

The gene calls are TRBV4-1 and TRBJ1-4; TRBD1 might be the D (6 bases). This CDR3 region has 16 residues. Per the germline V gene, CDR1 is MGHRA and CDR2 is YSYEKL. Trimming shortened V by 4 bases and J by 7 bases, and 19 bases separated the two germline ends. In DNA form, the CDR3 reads TGCGCCAGCAGCCTCAGAGGGGGAGGGGGTGGTGAAAAACTGTTTTTT. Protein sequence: CASSLRGGGGGEKLFF.

The CDR3 spells CASSQAETTGLRGYTF. The DNA of the CDR3 is TGCGCCAGCAGCCAAGCCGAGACCACAGGGCTGCGGGGCTACACCTTC. This rearrangement joins TRBV4-3 to TRBJ1-2, with D maybe TRBD1 (6 bases). Germline CDR1 and CDR2: LGHNA and YSLEER. Between the trimmed V and J ends, which lost 1 base and 8 bases, there was a span of 20 bases. CDR3 length: 16 residues.

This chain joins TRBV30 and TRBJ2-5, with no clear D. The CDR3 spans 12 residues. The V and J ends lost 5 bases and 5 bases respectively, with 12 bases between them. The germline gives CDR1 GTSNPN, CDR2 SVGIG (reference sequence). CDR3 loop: CAWAFRWETQYF. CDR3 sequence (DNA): TGTGCCTGGGCTTTCAGGTGGGAGACCCAGTACTTC.

CDR3 DNA: TGTGCCTGGACCCCCGCGGGTCAGGGGGCCCAGTACTTC. Translating gives CAWTPAGQGAQYF. The chain recombines TRBV30 with TRBJ2-5; 7 bases fit TRBD1. Germline CDR1 GTSNPN, CDR2 SVGIG (reference sequence). There are 13 residues in the CDR3. V shed 4 bases and J 9 bases; nucleotides not matched to a gene: 11.

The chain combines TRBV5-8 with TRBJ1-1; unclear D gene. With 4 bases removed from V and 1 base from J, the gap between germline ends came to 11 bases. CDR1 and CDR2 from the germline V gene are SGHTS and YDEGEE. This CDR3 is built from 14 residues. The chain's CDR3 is CASSPALGNTEAFF. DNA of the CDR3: TGTGCCAGCAGCCCAGCGTTGGGGAACACTGAAGCTTTCTTT.

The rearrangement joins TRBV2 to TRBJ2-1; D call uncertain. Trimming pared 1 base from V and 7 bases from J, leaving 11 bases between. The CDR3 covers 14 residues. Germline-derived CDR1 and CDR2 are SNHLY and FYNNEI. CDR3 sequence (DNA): TGTGCCAGCAGTGAAGGGTCCTCTAGTAATGAGCAGTTCTTC. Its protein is CASSEGSSSNEQFF.

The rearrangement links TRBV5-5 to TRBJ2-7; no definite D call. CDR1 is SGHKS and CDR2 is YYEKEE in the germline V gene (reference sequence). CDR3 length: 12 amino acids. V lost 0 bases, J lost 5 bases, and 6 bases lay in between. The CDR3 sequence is CASSLDVDEQYF. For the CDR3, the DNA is TGTGCCAGCAGCTTGGACGTAGACGAGCAGTACTTC.

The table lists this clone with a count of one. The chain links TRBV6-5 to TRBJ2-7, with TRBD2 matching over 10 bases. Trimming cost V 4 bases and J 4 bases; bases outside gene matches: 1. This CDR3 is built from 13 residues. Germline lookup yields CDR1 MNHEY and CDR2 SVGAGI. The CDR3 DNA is TGTGCCAGCAGTTCTAGCGGGGGATACGAGCAGTACTTC. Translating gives CASSSSGGYEQYF.